The next 23 T cell receptor beta chains were all read from a single sample in a study of OX40 agonist ivuxolimab in advanced cancers. TCRdb keeps only in-frame clones here, not all; method: immunoSEQ multiplex PCR. Among about 58,000 clones, 83% were seen once, and the ten largest hold approximately 3.1%. Source: CD4+ or CD8+ T cells sorted from blood, taken in a trial of the OX40 agonist ivuxolimab. Every receptor here comes from an adult with an advanced solid tumor such as melanoma, head and neck, liver or kidney cancer.

This chain uses TRBV9 with TRBJ1-1; TRBD1 is a possible D gene (6 bases). The CDR3 loop spans 16 amino acids. V was pared by 4 bases and J by 5 bases, with 21 bases between. Germline lookup yields CDR1 SGDLS and CDR2 YYNGEE. The CDR3 DNA reads as TGTGCCAGCAGCCCCATGGGGGGGGGCGCCGTTACTGAAGCTTTCTTT. Translating gives CASSPMGGGAVTEAFF.

This chain connects TRBV9 to TRBJ1-6, with TRBD1 matching over 7 bases. This CDR3 spans 17 amino acids. CDR1 and CDR2 from the germline V gene are SGDLS and YYNGEE. With V trimmed by 4 bases and J by 5 bases, 12 bases remained unmatched. DNA of the CDR3: TGTGCCAGCAGCCTACAACAGGGGAGGTTGGATAATTCACCCCTCCACTTT. It is translated as CASSLQQGRLDNSPLHF.

This chain uses TRBV10-2 with TRBJ2-5; D remains unclear. The germline V and J ends were trimmed by 2 bases and 5 bases, with 3 bases remaining between them. Germline V gene lookup returns CDR1 WSHSY and CDR2 SAAADI. The CDR3 covers 11 residues. Here the CDR3 reads CASSELETQYF. DNA for the CDR3: TGCGCCAGCAGTGAGCTGGAGACCCAGTACTTC.

This rearrangement joins TRBV5-4 to TRBJ1-1; 11 bases align to TRBD1. V lost 4 bases to trimming and J lost 8 bases; unmatched junction nucleotides: 10. The CDR3 spans 15 residues. The germline gives CDR1 SGHNT, CDR2 YYREEE (reference sequence). The CDR3 coding sequence is TGTGCCAGCAGCAAAGCCGGGACAGGGGGATTCGAAGCTTTCTTT. Translating it yields CASSKAGTGGFEAFF.

This chain connects TRBV7-3 to TRBJ2-1; D uncertain. The CDR3 is 13 amino acids. V lost 5 bases, J lost 4 bases, and 9 bases lay in between. Germline CDR1 reads SGHTA; CDR2 reads FQGTGA. The CDR3 DNA reads TGTGCCAGCAGCCCCCGGAGTTACAATGAGCAGTTCTTC. Its translation is CASSPRSYNEQFF.

V usage is TRBV11-1 and J usage is TRBJ2-1; D is uncertain. The CDR3 spans 16 residues. V dropped 0 bases and J dropped 1 base, with 10 bases sitting between them. The V gene's germline CDR1 is SGHAT and CDR2 FQDESV (reference sequence). CDR3 nucleotides: TGTGCCAGCAGCTTAGCACCGCTGGGATCCTACAATGAGCAGTTCTTC. Its translation: CASSLAPLGSYNEQFF. The entire variable domain, with the rest obtained from reference TRBV11-1 and TRBJ2-1, is as follows: EAEVAQSPRYKITEKSQAVAFWCDPISGHATLYWYRQILGQGPELLVQFQDESVVDDSQLPKDRFSAERLKGVDSTLKIQPAELGDSAMYLCASSLAPLGSYNEQFFGPGTRLTVL.

The rearrangement uses TRBV6-6 and TRBJ1-1; tentatively, D is TRBD1 (6 bases). This CDR3 contains 16 residues. The germline CDR1 and CDR2 sequences are MNHNY and SVGAGI (reference sequence). The ends were cut back, 11 bases at V and 1 base at J, with 23 bases in the middle. Written as DNA, the CDR3 is TGTGCCGGCTCACAGGGAGACGGGCTAGGGAACACTGAAGCTTTCTTT. Amino acids: CAGSQGDGLGNTEAFF.

This chain links TRBV6-6 with TRBJ1-5; TRBD1 agrees at 7 bases. Germline CDR1 is MNHNY and CDR2 is SVGAGI (reference sequence). The CDR3 is made up of 16 amino acids. With V trimmed by 7 bases and J by 6 bases, 15 bases remained unmatched. The CDR3 protein is CASKVSVTGSFQPQHF. The CDR3, as DNA: TGTGCCAGCAAGGTTTCCGTGACAGGGAGTTTTCAGCCCCAGCATTTT.

In this sample, this clone turned up once. CDR3 region: CASSLSGTVASGANVLTF. The CDR3 nucleotides are TGTGCCAGCAGCTTGTCAGGGACGGTCGCCTCTGGGGCCAACGTCCTGACTTTC. The chain employs TRBV5-5 and TRBJ2-6; TRBD1 or TRBD2 may be the D gene (5 bases each). The CDR3 consists of 18 residues. The germline CDR1 and CDR2 sequences are SGHKS and YYEKEE (reference sequence). V was trimmed by 1 base and J by 0 bases, leaving 14 bases between them. Using reference TRBV5-5 and TRBJ2-6 for the parts outside the CDR3, the full variable domain is DAGVTQSPTHLIKTRGQQVTLRCSPISGHKSVSWYQQVLGQGPQFIFQYYEKEERGRGNFPDRFSARQFPNYSSELNVNALLLGDSALYLCASSLSGTVASGANVLTFGAGSRLTVL.

The CDR3 DNA reads TGTGCCAGCACCTACCACGTACGACTTCAAGAGACCCAGTACTTC. Residues: CASTYHVRLQETQYF. The gene calls are TRBV11-2 and TRBJ2-5; D uncertain. V was pared by 7 bases and J by 2 bases, with 17 bases between. The CDR3 totals 15 residues. Germline CDR1 SGHAT, CDR2 FQNNGV.

The genes are TRBV6-5 and TRBJ2-6, with unresolved D. Germline CDR1 reads MNHEY; CDR2 reads SVGAGI. The CDR3 is 15 amino acids. V gave up 6 bases and J gave up 1 base, with 10 bases separating them. In DNA, the CDR3 is TGTGCCAGCAGGTCCTCCAGGTCTGGGGCCAACGTCCTGACTTTC. Protein sequence: CASRSSRSGANVLTF.

The table lists this clone with a few counts. This rearrangement joins TRBV4-3 to TRBJ1-1; unclear D gene. Trimming removed 6 bases from V and 0 bases from J, with 14 bases in between. Germline V gives CDR1 LGHNA, CDR2 YSLEER. The CDR3 loop spans 15 amino acids. As DNA, the CDR3 is TGCGCCAGCAGGTCCCTCACGGAGTTGAACACTGAAGCTTTCTTT. As protein: CASRSLTELNTEAFF.

The chain recombines TRBV5-1 with TRBJ2-5; 10 nucleotides agree with TRBD2. The germline CDR1 and CDR2 sequences are SGHRS and YFSETQ. The V segment lost 3 bases and the J segment 2 bases; nucleotides outside the gene matches: 7. CDR3 length: 16 residues. CDR3 amino acids: CASSSPTSGAQETQYF. CDR3 nucleotides: TGCGCCAGCAGCTCCCCCACTAGCGGGGCACAAGAGACCCAGTACTTC.

This clone was observed a few times. J is TRBJ2-7 and V is TRBV5-1; 10 positions match TRBD2. CDR1 SGHRS and CDR2 YFSETQ come from the germline V gene. Unmatched junction bases numbered 5, after V lost 0 bases and J lost 2 bases. The CDR3 length is 16 residues. CDR3 nucleotides: TGCGCCAGCAGCTTGGGGGGAGGACTAGCGGCCTACGAGCAGTACTTC. Protein: CASSLGGGLAAYEQYF.

This clone was picked up a small number of times. The chain employs TRBV13 and TRBJ2-2, with 9 bases matching TRBD2. The germline V gene encodes CDR1 PRHDT and CDR2 FYEKMQ (reference sequence). The CDR3 is 15 residues long. Trimming cost V 3 bases and J 9 bases; bases outside gene matches: 8. The chain's CDR3 is CASSFSSGDRRELFF. For the CDR3, the DNA is TGTGCCAGCAGCTTCTCTAGCGGGGACCGTCGGGAGCTGTTTTTT.

The chain combines TRBV28 with TRBJ2-7, with D possibly TRBD2 on 7 matching bases. Germline V gives CDR1 MDHEN, CDR2 SYDVKM. The CDR3 extends over 17 amino acids. V shed 2 bases and J shed 0 bases, with 17 bases lying between them. CDR3 region: CASSLGSAGARSYEQYF. In DNA form, the CDR3 reads TGTGCCAGCAGTTTAGGGTCGGCGGGGGCCCGCTCCTACGAGCAGTACTTC.

The genes are TRBV20-1 and TRBJ2-3; D is perhaps TRBD1 or TRBD2 (5 bases each). Deletions cut 4 bases from V and 5 bases from J, with 7 bases between. The CDR3 sequence is 11 residues long. Germline CDR1 DFQATT, CDR2 SNEGSKA (reference sequence). The CDR3 region is CSAKRGDTQYF. The DNA for the CDR3 is TGCAGTGCTAAGAGGGGAGATACGCAGTATTTT.

V usage is TRBV25-1 and J usage is TRBJ2-1; TRBD1 matches 8 bases. The CDR3 extends over 14 amino acids. The V gene's germline CDR1 is MGHDK and CDR2 SYGVNS. Germline trimming cut 3 bases from V and 9 bases from J; bases unmatched to any gene: 7. The CDR3 protein is CASSESQGASEQFF. In DNA, the CDR3 is TGTGCCAGCAGTGAGTCTCAGGGGGCTAGTGAGCAGTTCTTC.

This clone turned up a few times. The genes are TRBV6-1 and TRBJ1-5, with 8 bases fitting TRBD1. Germline V CDR1 and CDR2: MNHNS, SASEGT. CDR3 size: 14 residues. With 5 bases clipped from V and 2 bases from J, the junction kept 2 bases outside the gene matches. This CDR3 is CASSRGQGNQPQHF. The CDR3 DNA is TGTGCCAGCAGTCGGGGACAGGGCAATCAGCCCCAGCATTTT.

The genes are TRBV5-5 and TRBJ2-3; 10 bases agree with TRBD1. V lost 3 bases and J lost 5; bases outside the gene matches: 9. CDR3 length: 16 residues. Looked up from germline, CDR1 is SGHKS and CDR2 is YYEKEE (reference sequence). The CDR3 reads CASSSALTGGLDTQYF. The DNA for the CDR3 is TGTGCCAGCAGCTCGGCACTGACAGGGGGCCTAGATACGCAGTATTTT.

This chain joins TRBV6-1 and TRBJ2-1, with 15 bases lining up with TRBD2. The CDR3 is 15 residues long. Germline assignment: CDR1 MNHNS and CDR2 SASEGT. After removal of 8 bases from V and 10 bases from J, the junction contained 9 bases not matched to a gene. The CDR3 here is CASSTGTSGGLEQFF. CDR3 in DNA: TGTGCCAGCTCCACCGGGACTAGCGGGGGGTTAGAGCAGTTCTTC.

This CDR3 is CASSSQETQYF. As DNA, the CDR3 is TGTGCCAGCAGTTCCCAAGAGACCCAGTACTTC. The V and J genes are TRBV6-5 and TRBJ2-5; D is unclear. The germline V gene has CDR1 MNHEY and CDR2 SVGAGI. The V end lost 4 bases, the J end lost 1 base, and 1 base lay between the germline ends. The CDR3 consists of 11 residues.

Points on this clone: The missing conserved phenylalanine or tryptophan at the end of this CDR3 makes a read error likely. The DNA is omitted, as the CDR3 cannot be located on it reliably, and the CDR3 follows TCRdb's listing. This sequence joins TRBV2 and TRBJ2-7; the table's D call, TRBD1, has no DNA check behind it. The CDR3 comprises 14 residues, both ends counted. Germline V gene sequence: CDR1 SNHLY, CDR2 FYNNEI. The CDR3: CASSEGRDREVRLA.